This paragraph covers one T cell receptor (beta chain) sequence. This record belongs to a study of technical replicates of blood from a handful of donors. Using immunoSEQ multiplex PCR, the repertoire was profiled, and TCRdb retains in-frame clones only, with some absent. The sample contains around 50,000 clones, around 90% of which appear only once. Germline CDR1 reads SGDLS; CDR2 reads YYNGEE. CDR3 length: 14 residues. J gave up 4 bases and V 2 bases, and 2 bases lay outside the gene matches. The TCR sequence derives from a human donor in good health. Some clones in this sample may be carry-over from other donors' samples. The sequenced sample consisted of PBMCs. The rearrangement links TRBV9 to TRBJ1-1, with 10 bases fitting TRBD1. The DNA for the CDR3 is TGTGCCAGCAGCGTGCGGACAGGGGGCACTGAAGCTTTCTTT. Protein: CASSVRTGGTEAFF.